The rows below give T cell receptor beta chains drawn from one sample of a study of shared T cell receptors in the human thymus. Repertoires were generated with immunoSEQ multiplex PCR, while TCRdb's copy carries only in-frame clones and drops some. The sample has under 850,000 clones; around 87% are singletons. These sequences were also reported in another study, on human thymus T cells.

What was sequenced was thymocytes. Source of these receptors: a boy under two years old with a congenital heart defect. Both conserved end residues are part of each CDR3. The D gene is left open where the match is weak. Not every row has a clone size; where given, it reads once, few, many or a size class.

DNA	CDR3	D	V	size	J
TGTGCCAGCAGCTTGGGACTAGCGGAGACCTACAATGAGCAGTTCTTC	CASSLGLAETYNEQFF	TRBD2	TRBV4-2	.	TRBJ2-1
TGTGCCAGCAGTCCGCGGGGGGCCGGGGAGCTGTTTTTT	CASSPRGAGELFF	TRBD2	TRBV27	.	TRBJ2-2
TGTGCCATCACCGACGGGACACCTTTGGATGGCTACACCTTC	CAITDGTPLDGYTF	.	TRBV10-3	.	TRBJ1-2
TGTGCCAGCAGCCAAGATTGGGGACAGTGGCCCATCATCAATCAGCCCCAGCATTTT	CASSQDWGQWPIINQPQHF	TRBD1	TRBV14	.	TRBJ1-5
TGTGCCAGCATCTGCGGGGGCGCCTATGGCTACACCTTC	CASICGGAYGYTF	.	TRBV27	.	TRBJ1-2
TGTGCCATCAGGCGGGAGGGCTCGAACAATGAGCAGTTCTTC	CAIRREGSNNEQFF	TRBD2	TRBV10-3	.	TRBJ2-1
TGTGCCAGCTCACCACAACAGGAGCGGGGGTCAAGGGAGGACGAGCAGTACTTC	CASSPQQERGSREDEQYF	TRBD2	TRBV18	.	TRBJ2-7
TGTGCCAGCAGTGGAGCCTACCCAACGGACAGCCACAATGAGCAGTTCTTC	CASSGAYPTDSHNEQFF	.	TRBV27	.	TRBJ2-1
TGTGCCAGCAGTTTATCGAGGGAGGGTGACGAGCAGTACTTC	CASSLSREGDEQYF	TRBD2	TRBV27	.	TRBJ2-7
TGTGCCAGCAGTGAACCGGGGAACTATGGCTACACCTTC	CASSEPGNYGYTF	.	TRBV2	.	TRBJ1-2
TGTGCCAGCACCGGGGGGGAGATGGGCAATGAGCAGTTCTTC	CASTGGEMGNEQFF	TRBD2	TRBV2	.	TRBJ2-1
TGTGCCAGCAGCCCTCCGTGGCGGGCTTTGAACACTGAAGCTTTCTTT	CASSPPWRALNTEAFF	.	TRBV7-9	.	TRBJ1-1
TGTGCCTCTCTGGAGGGTTCCACCGGGGAGCTGTTTTTT	CASLEGSTGELFF	.	TRBV10-3	.	TRBJ2-2
TGTGCCAGCAGCCCTAAACCCTATAGCGGGATAGGACGGGGGACCCAGTACTTC	CASSPKPYSGIGRGTQYF	TRBD2	TRBV5-6	.	TRBJ2-5
TGTGCCAGCAGGGAGCAGGGGGCTTATGCAACTAATGAAAAACTGTTTTTT	CASREQGAYATNEKLFF	TRBD1	TRBV28	few	TRBJ1-4
TGTGCCAGCACGTTTGGAAGGGGGCGCGGTGAAGCTTTCTTT	CASTFGRGRGEAFF	TRBD1	TRBV6-5	.	TRBJ1-1
TGTGCCAGTAGGATCCGGGCGGGAGGGCCCCGGGAGCAGTTCTTC	CASRIRAGGPREQFF	TRBD2	TRBV19	.	TRBJ2-1
TGCAGCGTTGATCGGGGGGCAGGCTCCTACAATGAGCAGTTCTTC	CSVDRGAGSYNEQFF	.	TRBV29-1	.	TRBJ2-1
TGTGCCATCAGGGACAGGGGTACCTACAATGAGCAGTTCTTC	CAIRDRGTYNEQFF	TRBD1	TRBV10-3	.	TRBJ2-1
TGTGCCAGCAGCCAAGAGCGGGAGGTAGTCACAGATACGCAGTATTTT	CASSQEREVVTDTQYF	TRBD2	TRBV4-2	.	TRBJ2-3
TGCGCCAGCAGCCCGGGACTTGGGGGCTACACCTTC	CASSPGLGGYTF	.	TRBV5-1	.	TRBJ1-2
TGTGCCTGGATGTACCGGGACAGCCCTGCAATAAAGGCTAATGAAAAACTGTTTTTT	CAWMYRDSPAIKANEKLFF	TRBD1	TRBV30	.	TRBJ1-4
TGTGCCAGCAGCCAAGATCCGTCCGGGACTACCCAGTTCTTC	CASSQDPSGTTQFF	TRBD2	TRBV4-2	.	TRBJ2-1
TGTGCCATCCGACGTTATAGCGGGAGAGGGGTGAGAGATACGCAGTATTTT	CAIRRYSGRGVRDTQYF	TRBD2	TRBV10-3	once	TRBJ2-3
TGTGCCACCAATAGGGACAGCTCTTCCGGGGAGCTGTTTTTT	CATNRDSSSGELFF	TRBD1	TRBV15	.	TRBJ2-2
TGTGCCAGCAGCTTGGGCAGCTCCTACGAGCAGTACTTC	CASSLGSSYEQYF	.	TRBV5-6	.	TRBJ2-7
TGTGCCAGCAGCACAACCGGGACTAGCTTGGACGAGCAGTACTTC	CASSTTGTSLDEQYF	TRBD2	TRBV7-2	.	TRBJ2-7
TGTGCCAGCAGACGGACAGGGGGACGGGAAAAACTGTTTTTT	CASRRTGGREKLFF	TRBD1	TRBV7-6	.	TRBJ1-4
TGTGCCAGCACCGGGACAGGGCGACTTACTGAAGCTTTCTTT	CASTGTGRLTEAFF	TRBD1	TRBV2	.	TRBJ1-1
TGTGCCAGCAAACTTCTGCTGCGGGCCCAGGGGCCCACAGATACGCAGTATTTT	CASKLLLRAQGPTDTQYF	.	TRBV27	.	TRBJ2-3
TGCAGTGTTGAGCGGGCCTACGAGCAGTACTTC	CSVERAYEQYF	.	TRBV20-1	.	TRBJ2-7
TGCAGCGTGCAACTACCGGGACGGGAGGGACTAGCGGACACGGCGAGCTCCTACAATGAGCAGTTCTTC	CSVQLPGREGLADTASSYNEQFF	TRBD2	TRBV29-1	.	TRBJ2-1
TGTGCCAGCACGGGACTAGCGTCCTACAATGAGCAGTTCTTC	CASTGLASYNEQFF	TRBD2	TRBV6-1	.	TRBJ2-1
TGTGCCAGCAGTCCCCGACTTTCAGCCCATGGCTACACCTTC	CASSPRLSAHGYTF	.	TRBV28	.	TRBJ1-2
TGTGCCAGCAGTTACTCGCCTAGCGGGATCAATGAGCAGTTCTTC	CASSYSPSGINEQFF	TRBD2	TRBV6-5	.	TRBJ2-1
TGTGCTAGTGGTTTGCCACCACAGGAGACCCGGGAGGACACTGAAGCTTTCTTT	CASGLPPQETREDTEAFF	.	TRBV12-5	once	TRBJ1-1
TGTGCCAGCAGCCACCGGGAGGGTTATGATTGGGAGCAGTTCTTC	CASSHREGYDWEQFF	TRBD2	TRBV14	.	TRBJ2-1
TGTGCCAGCAGCTCGGCCGGGACACAATCTGAGGAGCAGTACTTC	CASSSAGTQSEEQYF	.	TRBV28	.	TRBJ2-7
TGTGCCAGCAGCAAAGAGTTTACAACGAAAACGACTGGAAACACCATATATTTT	CASSKEFTTKTTGNTIYF	.	TRBV21-1	.	TRBJ1-3
TGTGCCAGCAGCTTAATTAGTCTGAAAATGAACACCGGGGAGCTGTTTTTT	CASSLISLKMNTGELFF	.	TRBV7-9	.	TRBJ2-2
TGTGCCAGCAGCCGGGACTATATCAATGAGCAGTTCTTC	CASSRDYINEQFF	TRBD2	TRBV6-6	.	TRBJ2-1
TGTGCCACCAGCGGAGGGGGAGGCACAGATACGCAGTATTTT	CATSGGGGTDTQYF	.	TRBV15	.	TRBJ2-3
TGTGCCAGCAGCTCAGCCGGGACTAGCGCCTCCTACGAGCAGTACTTC	CASSSAGTSASYEQYF	TRBD2	TRBV11-2	.	TRBJ2-7
TGTGCCAGTAGTATAGGGCCCAGCGGGAGGGAGTACGAGCAGTACTTC	CASSIGPSGREYEQYF	TRBD2	TRBV19	.	TRBJ2-7
TGTGCCACCCGAGGACTAGCGGACGATACGCAGTATTTT	CATRGLADDTQYF	TRBD2	TRBV15	.	TRBJ2-3
TGTGCCAGCAGTGAAGGGCAGGGAAATCAGCCCCAGCATTTT	CASSEGQGNQPQHF	.	TRBV6-1	.	TRBJ1-5
TGCGCCAGCAGCCATCCCGGGACTAGGGGCTACAATGAGCAGTTCTTC	CASSHPGTRGYNEQFF	TRBD2	TRBV4-1	.	TRBJ2-1
TGTGCCAGCAGCCAAGATTGGAGACAGGGGCACACCGGGGAGCTGTTTTTT	CASSQDWRQGHTGELFF	TRBD1	TRBV14	.	TRBJ2-2
TGTGCCAGCAGCTCGGACAGGGGGGACACCGGGGAGCTGTTTTTT	CASSSDRGDTGELFF	TRBD1	TRBV11-2	.	TRBJ2-2
TGCAGCGTTGCCGGGGGACGGACCTACAATGAGCAGTTCTTC	CSVAGGRTYNEQFF	.	TRBV29-1	.	TRBJ2-1
TGTGCCAGCTCGCCTGACCCACACAGGGGCATCTACGAGCAGTACTTC	CASSPDPHRGIYEQYF	TRBD1	TRBV28	.	TRBJ2-7
TGTGCCAGTACCGCGGGGTTGCGCAATCAGCCCCAGCATTTT	CASTAGLRNQPQHF	.	TRBV19	.	TRBJ1-5
TGTGCCAGCAGTTTAGATGCGAGTCGGGAAAAGCAGCCCCAGCATTTT	CASSLDASREKQPQHF	.	TRBV27	.	TRBJ1-5
TGTGCCAGCAGGGAAGAAGGACTAGCGGGGACCGTATCCTACGAGCAGTACTTC	CASREEGLAGTVSYEQYF	TRBD2	TRBV6-1	.	TRBJ2-7
TGTGCCAGCAGCCAAGGGGGGGTACGGGAGGGCAGCAAAAACATTCAGTACTTC	CASSQGGVREGSKNIQYF	TRBD2	TRBV4-2	once	TRBJ2-4
TGTGCCAGCAGCCACCGACTAGCGGTGAGCACAGATACGCAGTATTTT	CASSHRLAVSTDTQYF	TRBD2	TRBV4-2	.	TRBJ2-3
TGTGCCAGCAATCCCCCTCCCTACGAGCAGTACTTC	CASNPPPYEQYF	.	TRBV2	.	TRBJ2-7